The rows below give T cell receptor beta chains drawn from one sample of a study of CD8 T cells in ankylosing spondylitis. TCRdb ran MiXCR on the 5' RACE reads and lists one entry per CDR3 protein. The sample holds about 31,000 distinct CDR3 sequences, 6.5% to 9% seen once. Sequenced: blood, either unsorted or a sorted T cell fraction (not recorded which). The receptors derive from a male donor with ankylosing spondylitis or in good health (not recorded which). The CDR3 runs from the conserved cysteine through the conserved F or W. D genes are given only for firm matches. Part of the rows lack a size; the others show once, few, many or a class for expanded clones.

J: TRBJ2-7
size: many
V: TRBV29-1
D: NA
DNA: TGCAGCGTTGCACAGGGTGGCGAGCAGTACTTC
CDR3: CSVAQGGEQYF

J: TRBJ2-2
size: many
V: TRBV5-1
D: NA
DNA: TGCGCCAGCAGCTTGGTCGGGACTGCTAACACCGGGGAGCTGTTTTTT
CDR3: CASSLVGTANTGELFF

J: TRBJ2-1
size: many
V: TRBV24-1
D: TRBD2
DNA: TGTGCCACCAGTGACACGACTAGCGGGGCTCACAATGAGCAGTTCTTC
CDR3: CATSDTTSGAHNEQFF

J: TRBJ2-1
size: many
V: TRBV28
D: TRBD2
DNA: TGTGCCAGCAAACTAGCGGGGTACAATGAGCAGTTCTTC
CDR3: CASKLAGYNEQFF

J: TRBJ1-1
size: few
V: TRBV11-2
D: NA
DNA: TGTGCCAGCAGCTTAGGAGGGGGGTACACTGAAGCTTTCTTT
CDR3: CASSLGGGYTEAFF

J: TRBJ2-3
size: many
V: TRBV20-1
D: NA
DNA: TGCAGTGCCCGAACAGATACGCAGTATTTT
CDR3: CSARTDTQYF

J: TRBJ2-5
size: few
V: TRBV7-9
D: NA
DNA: TGTGCCAGCAGCTTAGCAGGGAGTGAGACCCAGTACTTC
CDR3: CASSLAGSETQYF

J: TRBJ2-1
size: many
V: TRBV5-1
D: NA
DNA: TGCGCCAGCAGCTTGTCGGAGGGCGCCTACAATGAGCAGTTCTTC
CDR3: CASSLSEGAYNEQFF

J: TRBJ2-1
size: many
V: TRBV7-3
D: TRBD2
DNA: TGTGCCAGCAGTCCTTATGGGACTAGCGGATACAATGAGCAGTTCTTC
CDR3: CASSPYGTSGYNEQFF

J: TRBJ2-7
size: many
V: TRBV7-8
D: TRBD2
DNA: TGTGCCAGCAGCTTAGGACTAGCGGGCTTATACGAGCAGTACTTC
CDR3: CASSLGLAGLYEQYF

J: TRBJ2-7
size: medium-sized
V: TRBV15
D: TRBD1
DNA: TGTGCCACCAGCATGGGACAGGGGGCTTCCTACGAGCAGTACTTC
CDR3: CATSMGQGASYEQYF

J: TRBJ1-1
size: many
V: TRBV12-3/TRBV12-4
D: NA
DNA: TGTGCCAGCAGTTGGCAGGGGCCTAACACTGAAGCTTTCTTT
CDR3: CASSWQGPNTEAFF

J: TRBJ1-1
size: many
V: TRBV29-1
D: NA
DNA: TGCAGCGTTGAGAGGCAGATGAACACTGAAGCTTTCTTT
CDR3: CSVERQMNTEAFF

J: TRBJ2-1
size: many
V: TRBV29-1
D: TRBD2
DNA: TGCAGCGTCCCTAGGACTAGCGGGATTGAGCAGTTCTTC
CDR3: CSVPRTSGIEQFF

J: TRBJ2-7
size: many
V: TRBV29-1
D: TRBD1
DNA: TGCAGCGTTGAATCGGGACAGAGTTACGAGCAGTACTTC
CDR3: CSVESGQSYEQYF

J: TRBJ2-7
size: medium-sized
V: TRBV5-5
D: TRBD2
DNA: TGTGCCAGCAGCTTGGACGCGGGAGGGCCTTACGAGCAGTACTTC
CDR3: CASSLDAGGPYEQYF

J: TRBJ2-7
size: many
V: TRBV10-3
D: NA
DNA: TGTGCCATCAGTGAGTTCGGGGGAAAGGACGAGCAGTACTTC
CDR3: CAISEFGGKDEQYF

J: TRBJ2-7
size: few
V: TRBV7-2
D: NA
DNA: TGTGCCAGCAGCTTAGCAGGGGGTAATTCCATTTCCTACGAGCAGTACTTC
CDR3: CASSLAGGNSISYEQYF

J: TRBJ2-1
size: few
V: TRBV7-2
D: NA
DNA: TGTGCCAGCAGCTTCGCCCCGGCTAGCGGAGGGGGGGTATACAATGAGCAGTTCTTC
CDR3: CASSFAPASGGGVYNEQFF

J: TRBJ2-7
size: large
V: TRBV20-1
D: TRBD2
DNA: TGCAGTGCTAGATTACTAGCGGAAATCTCCGGCGAGCAGTACTTC
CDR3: CSARLLAEISGEQYF

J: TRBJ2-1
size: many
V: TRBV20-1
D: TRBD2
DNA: TGCTGTGCTAGAGGTGACGGCGCTAGCGGGAGTGTTTACAATGAGCAGTTCTTC
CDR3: CCARGDGASGSVYNEQFF

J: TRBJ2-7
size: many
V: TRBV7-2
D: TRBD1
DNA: TGTGCCAGCAGCCCAGACAGGGGGCCTCCCTACGAGCAGTACTTC
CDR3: CASSPDRGPPYEQYF

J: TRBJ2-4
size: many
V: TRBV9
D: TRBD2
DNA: TGTGCCAGCAGCCCAACAGCGGGGGGGGGAGTAGCCAAAAACATTCAGTACTTC
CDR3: CASSPTAGGGVAKNIQYF

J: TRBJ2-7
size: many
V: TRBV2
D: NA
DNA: TGTGCCAGCAGTGAAGAACGGCAGGGCGGGCAGTACTTC
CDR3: CASSEERQGGQYF

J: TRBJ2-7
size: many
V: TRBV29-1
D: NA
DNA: TGCAGCGTCCGTGGGACGGGAGCCTACGAGCAGTACTTC
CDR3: CSVRGTGAYEQYF

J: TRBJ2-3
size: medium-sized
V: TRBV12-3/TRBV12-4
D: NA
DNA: TGTGCCAGCAGTTTAGACCTCACAGATACGCAGTATTTT
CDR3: CASSLDLTDTQYF

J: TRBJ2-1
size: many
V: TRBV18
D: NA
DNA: TGTGCCAGCTCACCTAAGGGAGACAATGAGCAGTTCTTC
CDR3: CASSPKGDNEQFF

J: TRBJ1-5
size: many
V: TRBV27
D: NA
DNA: TGTGCCAGCAGCGTCTCCCCCGAGTATAGCAATCAGCCCCAGCATTTT
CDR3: CASSVSPEYSNQPQHF

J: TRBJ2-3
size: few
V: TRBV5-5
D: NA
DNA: TGTGCCAGCAGCCCCCGCACAGATACGCAGTATTTT
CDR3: CASSPRTDTQYF

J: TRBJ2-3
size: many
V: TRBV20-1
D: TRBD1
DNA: TGCAGTGCTAAGATGACAGGGGATACGCAGTATTTT
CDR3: CSAKMTGDTQYF

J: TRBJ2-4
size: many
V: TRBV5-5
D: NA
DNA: TGTGCCAGCAGCCCCCCAGAAGCCAAAAACATTCAGTACTTC
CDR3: CASSPPEAKNIQYF

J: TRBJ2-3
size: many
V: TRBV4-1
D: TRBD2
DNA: TGCGCCAGCAGCCCACAGGGGCTAGCGGGACGAACAGATACGCAGTATTTT
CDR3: CASSPQGLAGRTDTQYF

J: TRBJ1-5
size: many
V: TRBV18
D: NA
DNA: TGTGCCAGCTCTCGTGGACAGTCCAATCAGCCCCAGCATTTT
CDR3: CASSRGQSNQPQHF

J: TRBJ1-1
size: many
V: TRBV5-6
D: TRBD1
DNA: TGTGCCAGCAGCTTGGAGAAGGGGACAGGGAGGAGGTACACTGAAGCTTTCTTT
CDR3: CASSLEKGTGRRYTEAFF

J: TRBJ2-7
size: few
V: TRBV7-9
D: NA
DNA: TGTGCCAGCAGCACAGGCTCTTTTGGTCCTGGCGAGCAGTACTTC
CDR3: CASSTGSFGPGEQYF

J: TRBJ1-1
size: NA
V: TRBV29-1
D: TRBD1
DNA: TGCAGCGTCGCCGGGACAGGGAGATCTGAAGCTTTCTTT
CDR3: CSVAGTGRSEAFF

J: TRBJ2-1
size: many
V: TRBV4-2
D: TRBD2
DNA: TGTGCCAGCAGCCAAGAGGTGACTAGCCGGCCTAAGCAGTTCTTC
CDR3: CASSQEVTSRPKQFF

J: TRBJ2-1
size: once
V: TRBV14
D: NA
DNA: TGTGCCAGCAGCCTGAGGTTGGGAGCGGGCCACTACAATGAGCAGTTCTTC
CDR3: CASSLRLGAGHYNEQFF

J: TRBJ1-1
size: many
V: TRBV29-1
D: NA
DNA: TGCAGCGCTGAAGGGGGTTCGGTCGGAGCTTTCTTT
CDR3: CSAEGGSVGAFF

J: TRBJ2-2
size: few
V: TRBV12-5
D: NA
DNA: TGTGCTAGTGGTTTGGAGACTAGTACTTATGGCGCCGGGGAGCTGTTTTTT
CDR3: CASGLETSTYGAGELFF

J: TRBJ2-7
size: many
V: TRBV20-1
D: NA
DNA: TGCAGTGCTAGAGATCTCCGCAGGGGTACCTACGAGCAGTACTTC
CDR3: CSARDLRRGTYEQYF

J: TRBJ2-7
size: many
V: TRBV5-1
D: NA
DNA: TGCGCCAGCAGCTTGACGCAAATGACCTACGAGCAGTACTTC
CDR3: CASSLTQMTYEQYF

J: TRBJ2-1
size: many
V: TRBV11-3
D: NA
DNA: TGTGCCAGCAGCTTAGCAATGGGGCTGGGGAATGAGCAGTTCTTC
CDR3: CASSLAMGLGNEQFF

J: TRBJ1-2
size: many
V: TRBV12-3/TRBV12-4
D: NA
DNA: TGTGCCAGCAGTTTAAATTGGGATGGCTACACCTTC
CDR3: CASSLNWDGYTF

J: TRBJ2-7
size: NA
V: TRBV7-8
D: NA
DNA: TGTGCCAGCAGCTTACGACTCAACTACGAGCAGTACTTC
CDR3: CASSLRLNYEQYF

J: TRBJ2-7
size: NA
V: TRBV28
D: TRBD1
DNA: TGTGCCAGCAGCCCAGGGGGAGCTTATTACGAGCAGTACTTC
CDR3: CASSPGGAYYEQYF